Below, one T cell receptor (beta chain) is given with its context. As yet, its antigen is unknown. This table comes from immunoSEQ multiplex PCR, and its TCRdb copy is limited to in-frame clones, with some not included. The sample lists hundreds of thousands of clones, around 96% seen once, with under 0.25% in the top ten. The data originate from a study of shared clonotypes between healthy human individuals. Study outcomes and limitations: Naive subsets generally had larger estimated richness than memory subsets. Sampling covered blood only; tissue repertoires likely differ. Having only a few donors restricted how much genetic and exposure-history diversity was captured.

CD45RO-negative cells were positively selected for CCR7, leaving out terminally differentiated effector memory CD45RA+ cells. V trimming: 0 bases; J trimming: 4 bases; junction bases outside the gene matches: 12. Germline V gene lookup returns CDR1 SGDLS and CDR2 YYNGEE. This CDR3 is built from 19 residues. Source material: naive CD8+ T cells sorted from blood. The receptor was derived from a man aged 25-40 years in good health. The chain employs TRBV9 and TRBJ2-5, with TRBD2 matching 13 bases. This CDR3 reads CASSVGGVWTSGSGETQYF. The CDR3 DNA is TGTGCCAGCAGCGTAGGGGGAGTTTGGACTAGCGGGAGCGGAGAGACCCAGTACTTC.